These 9 T cell receptor beta chains were all obtained from the same sample, sequenced in a study of blood T cell repertoires in COVID-19. Data came from immunoSEQ multiplex PCR; TCRdb stores just in-frame clones and leaves some out. The sample records about 200,000 clones, approximately 82% being singletons. The sequencing input was PBMCs or T cells enriched from blood (not recorded which). These receptors originate from a man aged 40-50 years who had recovered from COVID-19.

V is TRBV28 and J is TRBJ2-7, with D perhaps matching TRBD1 (6 bases). The CDR3 sequence is 12 residues long. Germline V gene data show CDR1 as MDHEN and CDR2 as SYDVKM. V was shortened by 11 bases and J by 3 bases, with 14 bases between the two germline ends. The CDR3, as DNA: TGTGCCGCCCAGGGGAACTACTACGAGCAGTACTTC. This codes for CAAQGNYYEQYF.

The V call is TRBV7-9, the J call TRBJ1-3; no clear D gene. In germline, CDR1 is SEHNR, CDR2 FQNEAQ (reference sequence). Between the trimmed V and J ends, which lost 5 bases and 0 bases, there was a span of 5 bases. CDR3 size: 13 residues. This CDR3 is CASSLSSGNTIYF. The CDR3, as DNA: TGTGCCAGCAGCCTGAGCTCTGGAAACACCATATATTTT.

The DNA of the CDR3 is TGCGCCAGCAGCCAAGAGAGGTTTCGTGATGGCTACACCTTC. Amino acids: CASSQERFRDGYTF. The chain is built from TRBV4-3 and TRBJ1-2; no reliable D call. Germline loops: CDR1 LGHNA, CDR2 YSLEER. The CDR3 is 14 residues long. The V and J ends lost 0 bases and 6 bases respectively, with 11 bases between them.

This sequence joins TRBV7-9 and TRBJ1-5; D not certain. Germline-derived CDR1 and CDR2 are SEHNR and FQNEAQ (reference sequence). V was trimmed by 6 bases and J by 2 bases, leaving 14 bases between them. The CDR3 contains 15 residues. This chain's CDR3 is CASRPLPRGNQPQHF. The CDR3 DNA sequence: TGTGCCAGCAGGCCTCTCCCCCGGGGCAATCAGCCCCAGCATTTT.

This clone was seen just once. This rearrangement joins TRBV2 to TRBJ2-1, with 8 bases identical to TRBD1. The V segment lost 5 bases and the J segment 7 bases; nucleotides outside the gene matches: 7. From germline, CDR1 is SNHLY and CDR2 FYNNEI. The CDR3 is 14 amino acids. The CDR3 DNA reads as TGTGCCAGCAGTACAGGGGGAGCTAAAAATGAGCAGTTCTTC. It encodes CASSTGGAKNEQFF. Supplemented by reference TRBV2 and TRBJ2-1, the full variable domain reads EPEVTQTPSHQVTQMGQEVILRCVPISNHLYFYWYRQILGQKVEFLVSFYNNEISEKSEIFDDQFSVERPDGSNFTLKIRSTKLEDSAMYFCASSTGGAKNEQFFGPGTRLTVL.

The rearrangement uses TRBV7-6 and TRBJ2-3, with 16 bases fitting TRBD2. Germline assignment: CDR1 SGHVS and CDR2 FNYEAQ. V was pared by 6 bases and J by 5 bases, with 5 bases of the junction left unmatched. This CDR3 region has 16 residues. This CDR3 reads CASSPGLAGGQDTQYF. The CDR3 nucleotides are TGTGCCAGCAGTCCGGGACTAGCGGGGGGGCAAGATACGCAGTATTTT.

The V and J genes are TRBV14 and TRBJ1-1; 7 bases match TRBD1. Trimming cost V 4 bases and J 5 bases; bases outside gene matches: 7. Looked up from germline, CDR1 is SGHDN and CDR2 is FVKESK. There are 14 residues in the CDR3. The CDR3 region has the DNA TGTGCCAGCAGCCTAACAGGGGTGATGACTGAAGCTTTCTTT. Its translation is CASSLTGVMTEAFF.

The chain combines TRBV20-1 with TRBJ1-2; possible D gene TRBD1, 5 bases. Trimming left V 4 bases short and J 2 bases short, with 5 bases between. CDR1 is DFQATT, CDR2 SNEGSKA, per germline (reference sequence). The CDR3 has 11 amino acids. The CDR3 loop reads CSATGNYGYTF. CDR3 in DNA: TGCAGTGCTACAGGGAACTATGGCTACACCTTC.

J is TRBJ2-1 and V is TRBV28, with 8 bases matching TRBD2. This CDR3 comprises 14 residues. Per the germline V gene, CDR1 is MDHEN and CDR2 is SYDVKM. V lost 3 bases and J lost 9; bases outside the gene matches: 7. The CDR3 nucleotides are TGTGCCAGCAGTTTCCCGGGGGGGCCGGGTGAGCAGTTCTTC. This encodes CASSFPGGPGEQFF. Full variable domain (rest looked up from reference TRBV28 and TRBJ2-1): DVKVTQSSRYLVKRTGEKVFLECVQDMDHENMFWYRQDPGLGLRLIYFSYDVKMKEKGDIPEGYSVSREKKERFSLILESASTNQTSMYLCASSFPGGPGEQFFGPGTRLTVL.